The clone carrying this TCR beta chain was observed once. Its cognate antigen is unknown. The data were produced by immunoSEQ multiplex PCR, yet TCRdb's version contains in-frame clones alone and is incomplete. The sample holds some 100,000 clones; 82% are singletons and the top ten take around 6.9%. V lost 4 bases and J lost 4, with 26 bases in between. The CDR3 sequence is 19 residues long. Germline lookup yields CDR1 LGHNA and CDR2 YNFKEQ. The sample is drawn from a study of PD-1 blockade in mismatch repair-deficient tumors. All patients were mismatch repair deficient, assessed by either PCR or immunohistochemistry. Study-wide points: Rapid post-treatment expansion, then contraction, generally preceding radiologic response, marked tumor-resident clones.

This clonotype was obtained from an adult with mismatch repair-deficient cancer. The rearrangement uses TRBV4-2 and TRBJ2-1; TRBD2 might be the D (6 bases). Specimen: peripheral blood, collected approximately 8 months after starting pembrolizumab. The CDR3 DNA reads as TGTGCCAGCAGCCCCTACCAAGATTCGGCTAGCGCGCCTTACAATGAGCAGTTCTTC. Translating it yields CASSPYQDSASAPYNEQFF.